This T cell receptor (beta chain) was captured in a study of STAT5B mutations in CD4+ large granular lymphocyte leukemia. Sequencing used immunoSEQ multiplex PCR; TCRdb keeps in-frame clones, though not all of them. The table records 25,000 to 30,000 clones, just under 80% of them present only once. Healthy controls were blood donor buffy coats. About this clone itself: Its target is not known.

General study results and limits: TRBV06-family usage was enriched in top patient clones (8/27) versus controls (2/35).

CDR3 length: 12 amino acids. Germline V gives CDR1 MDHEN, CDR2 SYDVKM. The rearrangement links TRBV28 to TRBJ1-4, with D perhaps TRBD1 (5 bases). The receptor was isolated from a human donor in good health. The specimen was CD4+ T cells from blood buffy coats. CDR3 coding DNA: TGTGCTTCCCAGGGAACTAATGAAAAACTGTTTTTT. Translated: CASQGTNEKLFF. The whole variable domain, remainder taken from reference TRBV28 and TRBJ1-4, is DVKVTQSSRYLVKRTGEKVFLECVQDMDHENMFWYRQDPGLGLRLIYFSYDVKMKEKGDIPEGYSVSREKKERFSLILESASTNQTSMYLCASQGTNEKLFFGSGTQLSVL.